Shown below are 28 T cell receptor beta chains from a single sample sequenced in a study of T cells after yellow fever vaccination. In TCRdb, the 5' RACE reads were re-called with MiXCR into one record per CDR3 protein. The data hold under 400,000 distinct CDR3 sequences, with around 12% observed a single time. Sequences were derived from CD4+ T cells sorted from PBMCs, sampled 15 days after the yellow fever booster vaccination. The receptor source for this set is a man between 18 and 29 years old who received the YFV17D yellow fever vaccine.

The V gene is TRBV5-1, the J gene TRBJ2-7; perhaps TRBD1 as D (5 bases). The CDR3 has 15 amino acids. Trimming stripped 0 bases from V and 4 bases from J, with 14 bases between. The V gene's germline CDR1 is SGHRS and CDR2 YFSETQ. Here the CDR3 reads CASSLGQLGSYEQYF. DNA of the CDR3: TGCGCCAGCAGCTTGGGACAGCTCGGGTCTTACGAGCAGTACTTC. Combining the CDR3 with reference TRBV5-1 and TRBJ2-7 gives the whole variable domain KAGVTQTPRYLIKTRGQQVTLSCSPISGHRSVSWYQQTPGQGLQFLFEYFSETQRNKGNFPGRFSGRQFSNSRSEMNVSTLELGDSALYLCASSLGQLGSYEQYFGPGTRLTVT.

This clonotype came up a few times. The rearrangement joins TRBV24-1 to TRBJ2-1; no clear D gene. The CDR3 runs 13 residues. V lost 0 bases and J lost 11, with 10 bases in between. The germline V gene has CDR1 KGHDR and CDR2 SFDVKD. The chain's CDR3 is CATSDLAQQKQFF. The DNA for the CDR3 is TGTGCCACCAGTGATTTGGCCCAGCAGAAGCAGTTCTTC.

This sequence joins TRBV29-1 and TRBJ1-1; unclear D gene. Germline values: CDR1 SQVTM, CDR2 ANQGSEA. The ends were cut back, 3 bases at V and 1 base at J, with 12 bases in the middle. This CDR3 spans 14 amino acids. DNA of the CDR3: TGCAGCGTTGAGGGCAGAGTTACGAACACTGAAGCTTTCTTT. Residues: CSVEGRVTNTEAFF.

This clonotype showed up many times. The chain is built from TRBV25-1 and TRBJ2-7; the D gene is possibly TRBD1 (6 bases). The germline gives CDR1 MGHDK, CDR2 SYGVNS. V gave up 8 bases and J gave up 3 bases, with 14 bases separating them. This CDR3 is 13 amino acids long. In nucleotides, the CDR3 is TGTGCCAGCCAACAGGGACCGGTCTACGAGCAGTACTTC. Protein: CASQQGPVYEQYF.

The sample holds many counts of this clonotype. This sequence joins TRBV4-1 and TRBJ2-5, with D tentatively TRBD2 (5 bases). Germline V CDR1 and CDR2: MGHRA, YSYEKL. The ends were cut back, 1 base at V and 4 bases at J, with 7 bases in the middle. The CDR3 covers 13 residues. CDR3 bases: TGCGCCAGCAGCCAAGGGGCGGGAGAGACCCAGTACTTC. This sequence encodes CASSQGAGETQYF.

This clonotype was detected only a few times. J is TRBJ2-3 and V is TRBV7-3; D might be TRBD2 (6 bases). CDR1 is SGHTA, CDR2 FQGTGA, per germline. The CDR3 runs 13 residues. The V and J ends lost 7 bases and 14 bases respectively, with 22 bases between them. The CDR3 DNA sequence: TGTGCCAGCACCCGGAATTCGGGAGAAAGGCTGTATTTT. This gives the protein CASTRNSGERLYF.

In regard to this clonotype: At one boundary the junction diverges from the germline segment, which might be a read error. The chain combines TRBV4-1 with TRBJ2-5; D is possibly TRBD2 (5 bases). Germline loops: CDR1 MGHRA, CDR2 YSYEKL. The CDR3 is made up of 11 amino acids. CDR3 protein: CASIRSDPGDF. As DNA, the CDR3 is TGCGCCAGCATCCGGAGCGACCCCGGGGACTTC.

This clonotype was picked up many times. The chain carries TRBV5-1 and TRBJ2-1, with 10 bases that match TRBD2. CDR3 length equals 16 residues. V dropped 2 bases and J dropped 6; count of bases not matched to a gene: 8. CDR1 SGHRS and CDR2 YFSETQ come from the germline V gene. The CDR3 DNA reads as TGCGCCAGCAGCTTCTTCCCCAGCGGGGGGGTCAATGAGCAGTTCTTC. Protein product: CASSFFPSGGVNEQFF.

This clonotype showed up just a few times. The rearrangement uses TRBV7-9 and TRBJ2-1; 10 bases line up with TRBD2. Germline CDR1 SEHNR, CDR2 FQNEAQ (reference sequence). The V segment lost 7 bases and the J segment 0 bases; nucleotides outside the gene matches: 6. This CDR3 has 16 residues. Here the CDR3 reads CASTLAGGRSYNEQFF. The CDR3 nucleotides read TGTGCCAGCACATTAGCGGGGGGTCGCTCCTACAATGAGCAGTTCTTC.

The chain links TRBV6-5 to TRBJ1-2, with 11 bases aligning to TRBD1. CDR1 is MNHEY, CDR2 SVGAGI, per germline. V gave up 5 bases and J gave up 7 bases; unmatched junction bases: 12. The CDR3 is 16 amino acids. The CDR3 region is CASSQWGQGDGSGYTF. The CDR3 coding sequence is TGTGCCAGCAGTCAGTGGGGACAGGGGGACGGGTCTGGCTACACCTTC.

This clonotype showed up just a few times. The V gene is TRBV20-1, the J gene TRBJ2-7, with 12 bases lining up with TRBD2. Germline CDR1 reads DFQATT; CDR2 reads SNEGSKA (reference sequence). Trimming cost V 5 bases and J 2 bases; bases outside gene matches: 7. There are 15 residues in the CDR3. DNA for the CDR3: TGCAGTGCTGAGAGACCTAGCGGGGGGGCCTACGAGCAGTACTTC. Its translation is CSAERPSGGAYEQYF.

CDR3 nucleotide sequence: TGCGCCACCAGCTTCGGACTAGCCGGGGGGTCGGATACGCAGTATTTT. Its protein is CATSFGLAGGSDTQYF. The rearrangement links TRBV10-2 to TRBJ2-3; 8 nucleotides agree with TRBD2. Trimming at V came to 10 bases and at J to 6 bases, leaving 18 bases not matched to a gene. CDR3 length equals 16 residues. Germline V gene sequence: CDR1 WSHSY, CDR2 SAAADI.

The table lists this clonotype with a few counts. The chain has TRBV7-2 and TRBJ2-5; D call uncertain. The length of the CDR3 is 12 residues. Germline V gene data show CDR1 as SGHTA and CDR2 as FQGNSA. Trimming left V 7 bases short and J 7 bases short, with 13 bases between. The CDR3 spells CASNTPGGTQYF. CDR3 nucleotide sequence: TGTGCCAGCAACACTCCCGGTGGGACCCAGTACTTC. Combining the CDR3 with reference TRBV7-2 and TRBJ2-5 gives the whole variable domain GAGVSQSPSNKVTEKGKDVELRCDPISGHTALYWYRQSLGQGLEFLIYFQGNSAPDKSGLPSDRFSAERTGGSVSTLTIQRTQQEDSAVYLCASNTPGGTQYFGPGTRLLVL.

V usage is TRBV12-3 or TRBV12-4 and J usage is TRBJ2-1, with 10 bases that match TRBD2. The CDR3 sequence is 16 residues long. J gave up 7 bases and V 5 bases, and 11 bases lay outside the gene matches. The CDR3: CASSPPVGGLANEQFF. Here the CDR3 DNA reads TGTGCCAGCAGTCCCCCGGTTGGGGGACTAGCGAATGAGCAGTTCTTC.

This clonotype was counted between two and nine times. The chain combines TRBV9 with TRBJ2-7; 10 bases are shared with TRBD1. J was trimmed by 5 bases and V by 5 bases; bases with no gene match: 10. Germline V gives CDR1 SGDLS, CDR2 YYNGEE. CDR3 length equals 15 residues. CDR3 protein: CASSELQTGGDEQYV. The CDR3 DNA reads TGTGCCAGCAGTGAACTTCAGACAGGGGGCGACGAGCAGTACGTC.

This clonotype was recorded a few times. The chain is built from TRBV9 and TRBJ1-6; TRBD1 might be the D (6 bases). CDR3 size: 14 residues. V was trimmed by 1 base and J by 8 bases, leaving 10 bases between them. Germline V gene data show CDR1 as SGDLS and CDR2 as YYNGEE. The CDR3 nucleotides read TGTGCCAGCAGCGTACGACAGGTCGATTCACCCCTCCACTTT. It translates to CASSVRQVDSPLHF.

This clonotype showed up just a few times. The chain couples TRBV24-1 to TRBJ1-5; no reliable D call. The V gene's germline CDR1 is KGHDR and CDR2 SFDVKD. V was trimmed by 8 bases and J by 3 bases, leaving 13 bases between them. The CDR3 length is 14 residues. CDR3 sequence (DNA): TGTGCCACCAATAAGACGGCCCCCAATCAGCCCCAGCATTTT. Translation: CATNKTAPNQPQHF.

The sample holds a few counts of this clonotype. The chain is built from TRBV20-1 and TRBJ1-1, with a possible D match to TRBD1 (5 bases). V lost 0 bases to trimming and J lost 7 bases, with 12 bases between them. CDR3 length: 13 amino acids. Germline values: CDR1 DFQATT, CDR2 SNEGSKA (reference sequence). CDR3 region: CSARDDGTLEAFF. CDR3 nucleotide sequence: TGCAGTGCTAGAGATGACGGGACCCTTGAAGCTTTCTTT.

In nucleotides, the CDR3 is TGTGCCAGCAGCTTAGCTATGGACAGCTTTGGAAACACCATATATTTT. Translating it yields CASSLAMDSFGNTIYF. This rearrangement joins TRBV7-9 to TRBJ1-3; the D gene is possibly TRBD1 (6 bases). The ends were cut back, 0 bases at V and 3 bases at J, with 12 bases in the middle. Germline CDR1 and CDR2: SEHNR and FQNEAQ (reference sequence). The length of the CDR3 is 16 residues.

The V gene is TRBV7-2, the J gene TRBJ2-2; 8 positions agree with TRBD1. This CDR3 is built from 15 residues. V shed 7 bases, J shed 3 bases, and the junction held 7 bases outside the gene matches. Germline values: CDR1 SGHTA, CDR2 FQGNSA. The CDR3 spells CASTTGGWYTGELFF. Here the CDR3 DNA reads TGTGCCAGCACTACAGGGGGTTGGTACACCGGGGAGCTGTTTTTT.

The V gene is TRBV4-1, the J gene TRBJ2-3, with D hard to call. This CDR3 is built from 15 residues. CDR1 MGHRA and CDR2 YSYEKL come from the germline V gene. V lost 1 base to trimming and J lost 3 bases, with 11 bases between them. CDR3 sequence reads: CASSQGLDQTDTQYF. CDR3 in DNA: TGCGCCAGCAGCCAAGGGCTAGACCAAACAGATACGCAGTATTTT.

Many counts were recorded for this clonotype. The chain carries TRBV9 and TRBJ2-3; TRBD2 might be the D (5 bases). Germline V CDR1 and CDR2: SGDLS, YYNGEE. CDR3 size: 14 residues. Trimming removed 2 bases at V and 4 bases at J, with 11 bases between. CDR3: CASSVNGVSDTQYF. The CDR3 DNA sequence: TGTGCCAGCAGCGTGAACGGGGTCTCAGATACGCAGTATTTT.

V gene TRBV19 combines with J gene TRBJ2-7; TRBD2 might be the D (7 bases). V dropped 5 bases and J dropped 5 bases, with 19 bases sitting between them. This CDR3 is built from 15 residues. Per the germline V gene, CDR1 is LNHDA and CDR2 is SQIVND (reference sequence). The CDR3 here is CASSSKSAGANEQYF. DNA of the CDR3: TGTGCCAGTAGTTCGAAATCGGCGGGGGCAAACGAGCAGTACTTC. Looking up the rest from reference TRBV19 and TRBJ2-7 gives the full variable domain: DGGITQSPKYLFRKEGQNVTLSCEQNLNHDAMYWYRQDPGQGLRLIYYSQIVNDFQKGDIAEGYSVSREKKESFPLTVTSAQKNPTAFYLCASSSKSAGANEQYFGPGTRLTVT.

This clonotype has just a few counts. The chain carries TRBV11-2 and TRBJ1-1; tentative D call: TRBD1 (5 bases). With 3 bases removed from V and 4 bases from J, the gap between germline ends came to 12 bases. The CDR3 sequence is 14 residues long. Germline V gene sequence: CDR1 SGHAT, CDR2 FQNNGV. The CDR3 nucleotides are TGTGCCAGCAGCTTCAGGGTTCAGAGCACTGAAGCTTTCTTT. Protein: CASSFRVQSTEAFF.

V usage is TRBV20-1 and J usage is TRBJ2-1; TRBD2 matches 10 bases. Trimming at V came to 5 bases and at J to 8 bases, leaving 9 bases not matched to a gene. Germline loops: CDR1 DFQATT, CDR2 SNEGSKA (reference sequence). This CDR3 is built from 14 residues. CDR3 DNA sequence: TGCAGTGCTCCTCTAGCGGGGGTGACTCATGAGCAGTTCTTC. This gives the protein CSAPLAGVTHEQFF.

This clonotype came up many times. The chain combines TRBV5-1 with TRBJ1-3, with D uncertain. Germline V gives CDR1 SGHRS, CDR2 YFSETQ. V lost 0 bases, J lost 3 bases, and 7 bases lay in between. The CDR3 has 14 residues. The DNA for the CDR3 is TGCGCCAGCAGCTTGGACCCGGTTGGAAACACCATATATTTT. This sequence encodes CASSLDPVGNTIYF.

The chain carries TRBV7-2 and TRBJ2-7, with D uncertain. The V gene's germline CDR1 is SGHTA and CDR2 FQGNSA. The V and J ends lost 1 base and 6 bases respectively, with 13 bases between them. The CDR3 extends over 14 amino acids. This chain's CDR3 is CASSLDGNSGEQYV. The DNA for the CDR3 is TGTGCCAGCAGCTTAGATGGTAACTCCGGCGAGCAGTACGTC.

This clonotype has only a few counts. Here the CDR3 DNA reads TGTGCCAGCTCACCTCCAGCGGGGGGGAATGAGCAGTTCTTC. This codes for CASSPPAGGNEQFF. The chain joins TRBV18 to TRBJ2-1; 10 bases fit TRBD2. CDR3 length equals 14 residues. Germline lookup yields CDR1 KGHSH and CDR2 LQKENI. Trimming took 3 bases from V and 7 from J; bases not matched to a gene: 3.